This TCR beta chain was recorded in a study of blood T cell repertoires in COVID-19. In germline, CDR1 is MNHEY, CDR2 SVGAGI. The V and J ends lost 5 bases and 5 bases respectively, with 13 bases between them. CDR3 length equals 13 residues. Profiling relied on immunoSEQ multiplex PCR, and the TCRdb table lists in-frame clones only, not all of them. The sample shows roughly 250,000 clones, 80% to 85% of them seen only once. The TCR sequence derives from a man aged 50 to 60 with active or convalescent COVID-19. The source material was peripheral blood. This chain links TRBV6-5 with TRBJ2-7, with D possibly TRBD2 on 5 matching bases. The CDR3 nucleotides read TGTGCCAGCAGTCGGAGGAATTTGGACGAGCAGTACTTC. Its translation is CASSRRNLDEQYF.